The following is a T cell receptor beta chain sequence with its context. What antigen it recognizes has not been identified. The sample holds no much larger clone one base away, and base qualities are not on file. This entry comes from a study of cytomegalovirus exposure and HLA in healthy donors (dated by TCRdb to about 2017). Regarding the complete study: According to an earlier analysis of around 600 of the donors, some 180 million T cells yielded 117 million unique TCR beta sequences and about 300 Gb of sequence data. Because of strong linkage in the cohort, a handful of DR-DQ haplotypes were treated as single units for association and clustering. Among 300 to 500 genotyped donors of the cohort, an average of around 250,000 unique TCR beta nucleotide sequences was sequenced per donor, of which 15% to 20% were non-productive. The number of donors typed differed by locus, with about 629-630 for A, B, C, DRB1 and DQB1, about 500 for DQA1, 600 to 610 for DPA1, and 400 to 490 for DPB1. To study patterns of TCR occurrence, a later analysis re-analyzed previously published TCR beta repertoires from several hundred donors and added high-resolution HLA genotyping. Every discovery cohort repertoire had been produced on one sequencing platform. An earlier analysis of approximately 630 of the donors applied high-throughput TCR beta sequencing to assess whether each TCR beta V gene segment acted as functional or pseudogenic. In a later genetic analysis, genome-wide SNP genotypes for about 65% of the roughly 670 donors were used, and that subset was treated as a discovery cohort. In addition to the first cohort of 666 subjects, a separate validation cohort of under 150 different subjects was used. In the later analysis, no new phenotypic data were used to find candidate immune exposures; instead, reliance was placed on TCR beta sequences and their occurrence across donors. The study aimed to test whether cataloging public T cell receptors could reveal signatures of past pathogen exposure. The study combined high-throughput TCR immunosequencing, statistical association of individual TCRs with disease status, and machine learning to predict cytomegalovirus infection status. Of the 300 to 450 genotyped donors, over 70% fell in the genetic ancestry cluster associated with self-reported Caucasian donors. An early release that covered about 600 HLA-typed donors contained about 300 gigabases of sequencing data and tens of millions of unique TCR sequences. Using immunosequencing, the study profiled T cell repertoires from 550 to 750 subjects and related those repertoires to cytomegalovirus serostatus. Donor age, sex, ethnicity and CMV serostatus were compiled together with the repertoire data. Both class I and class II loci were covered by HLA typing, at four-digit resolution. The full study reports these points: The 87-base-pair reads could not distinguish some IMGT-functional V segments, including TRBV6-2 and TRBV6-3, so those segments were excluded. A further reported finding was that TCR beta sequences accurately predicted the HLA-A and HLA-B alleles for most subjects in the first cohort. The study gave a list of about 160 TCR beta chains associated with cytomegalovirus. The authors suggested that the approach could potentially be extended to other disease states and immunological phenotypes. For the cohort, immune exposure information was limited to CMV serostatus. The sequencing pipeline was judged likely to have produced a cluster of highly shared sequence variants as a technical artifact. Because HLA typing was unavailable for some donors at each locus, only the typed subset was used in association tests. A later analysis reported that several top co-occurrence clusters appeared linked to parvovirus B19, influenza, CMV and Epstein-Barr virus. In an earlier analysis of several hundred of the donors, most TCR beta V segments were observed in productive rearrangements about 87% or about 30% of the time, broadly matching IMGT annotations. In a later analysis, some 18,000 TCR beta sequences were associated with specific HLA alleles at a false discovery rate of 0.05. This cohort had only TCR beta chains sequenced, and the lack of alpha or paired-chain data limited which features could be detected. While some public TCRs were present in many individuals, most TCR sequences turned up only very rarely across donors. When HLA alleles, especially DR and DQ, strongly co-occurred, attributing TCR associations to individual alleles was difficult. A few of the identified cytomegalovirus-associated TCR beta chains were confirmed in vitro to be specific for cytomegalovirus antigens. According to a later genetic analysis, donors in an Asian-associated ancestry cluster had fewer N-insertions in productive TCRs than the approximately 650-donor mean. Correlated functional status among segregating V segments might be attributable to linkage disequilibrium, but an unknown experimental factor could not be ruled out. Fewer than 20 rarely observed V segments, including chromosome 9 orphons, were excluded from the earlier analysis of some 590 of the donors because counts were too low. Roughly uniform sequencing depth across donors was assumed in presence/absence analyses, although this assumption may not hold. In a later analysis, the rate of TCR association differed among HLA loci, with DRB1 alleles having the most associated TCRs and HLA-C alleles having the fewest. The classifier was reported to diagnose cytomegalovirus status with high specificity and sensitivity in both the original and validation cohorts. A later analysis found that HLA-associated TCR beta chains were more clonally expanded and had lower generation probabilities than equally common non-associated chains. Most CMV-associated TCR beta chains appeared to be HLA-restricted in a later analysis, and the HLA associations seemed to be driven largely by CMV exposure. An association between a missense DCLRE1C variant and V-gene and J-gene trimming of TCR beta chains was found in a later genetic analysis and replicated in an independent cohort.

To prepare the library, the immunoSEQ multiplex PCR assay was applied. For the multiplex PCR, a mixture combining 60 forward primers for TCR Vbeta segments and 13 reverse primers for TCR Jbeta segments was used. A multiplex PCR assay on genomic DNA amplified the CDR3 region of rearranged TCR beta genes. On the Illumina HiSeq System, the amplified TCR beta libraries were sequenced as 87-base-pair reads. Regarding the original processing steps: A later analysis tallied roughly 78 million unique TCR beta chains across the 700 or so repertoires, and 10 million to 11 million of those chains were shared by two or more donors. A nearest-neighbor algorithm error-corrected the raw reads and collapsed the reads into unique sequences, merging closely related sequences to remove PCR and sequencing errors. To assign V, D and J gene segments, CDR3 sequences were aligned to IMGT reference sequences. For a sequence to be retained, at least a six-nucleotide match to both a V gene segment and a J gene segment was required. Rearrangements were called productive when the CDR3 lacked stop codons and stayed in frame with V and J; all others were non-productive. CDR3 was defined according to IMGT convention as the region running from the second conserved V-encoded cysteine to the conserved J-encoded phenylalanine. The earlier analysis of more than 450 of the donors excluded sequences that lacked an unambiguous match to a single V gene segment. In an earlier analysis of approximately 610 of the donors, V segments were called functional above 56.7% productive rearrangements and were called segregating when the between-donor standard deviation exceeded 5%. A statistical classification framework was built for diagnosing cytomegalovirus status from the catalog of TCR beta chain sequences. V and J gene assignment, in a later analysis, came from comparing TCR nucleotide sequences with IMGT/GENE-DB human TR gene sequences. The TCRdist pipeline was used in a later analysis to assign CDR3 sequences and most-parsimonious VDJ recombination scenarios. A later analysis defined each TCR beta chain by its CDR3 amino acid sequence plus V-gene family, and excluded reads lacking a unique V-gene family. As a way to deal with suspected cross-contamination and a sequencing artifact, a later analysis dropped approximately 590 nucleotide sequences that were highly shared and had low generation probability. For each public chain, a later analysis derived a clonal expansion index from normalized ranks of inferred template counts within each repertoire. A later analysis computed generation probabilities with a VDJ recombination model fitted to out-of-frame rearrangements, and checked the results against IGoR. A later analysis scored TCR-TCR, TCR-HLA and TCR-CMV co-occurrence with hypergeometric tests, applying a repertoire-size bias correction to TCR pairs. A later analysis estimated false discovery rates by permuting HLA or CMV assignments 20 times. In a later analysis, co-occurring TCRs were grouped using DBSCAN, and TCRdist sequence similarity was added for clustering within HLA-allele-positive subsets. Repertoires with fewer than 30,000 or more than 120,000 public chains, plus five repertoires with anomalous nucleotide sharing, were excluded from co-occurrence clustering. The table was pulled from immuneACCESS by TCRdb, which kept in-frame rearrangements only. Such tables lose some clones; where checked, under half of the loss comes from unresolved V genes, and the rest has no known cause. Clone size and the V and J calls come from that table; the DNA yielded D and trimming. Present in this sample are some 130,000 clones, around 73% of which were seen just once. The ten largest clones take up over 1% of the sample.

Between the V and J ends, shortened by 4 bases and 0 bases respectively, the junction contains 16 bases. CDR1 and CDR2, per the germline V gene, are SGHRS and YFSETQ. The CDR3, from cysteine to phenylalanine, totals 16 residues. The DNA shown is the 48-base CDR3, in frame from base 1. The cohort consisted of approximately 690 healthy bone marrow donors. All cohort members were sampled while nominally healthy, although unrecorded immune exposures were likely present. The donor tested CMV seronegative, placing the donor among the 300 to 400 seronegative members of the cohort. Every donor gave a peripheral blood sample, and the peripheral blood mononuclear cells from that sample were used for TCR beta sequencing. The Qiagen DNeasy Blood Extraction Kit was used to extract genomic DNA from the blood cell samples.

The source is a woman aged 35 to 49 in good health and CMV-seronegative. Input material: PBMCs. This chain is built from TRBV5-1 and TRBJ1-2; possibly the D gene is TRBD1, per 6 matching bases. The DNA sequence is as follows: TGCGCCAGCAGCCCTTATATGACAGGAGCTAACTATGGCTACACCTTC. It codes for CASSPYMTGANYGYTF. The entire variable domain, with the stretches around the CDR3 drawn from the reference TRBV5-1 and TRBJ1-2 proteins, is KAGVTQTPRYLIKTRGQQVTLSCSPISGHRSVSWYQQTPGQGLQFLFEYFSETQRNKGNFPGRFSGRQFSNSRSEMNVSTLELGDSALYLCASSPYMTGANYGYTFGSGTRLTVV.